The 7 T cell receptor beta chains reported below all come from one sample, sequenced in a study of blood T cell repertoires in COVID-19. Sequencing used immunoSEQ multiplex PCR; TCRdb keeps in-frame clones, though not all of them. The sample lists roughly 260,000 clones; roughly 82% were seen once. The sequenced material came from peripheral blood. The receptors originated from a woman aged 80 or over with active or convalescent COVID-19.

This clone is a singleton in its sample. The CDR3 DNA reads TGTGCCAGCCACCAGGGACAAGGGTCGACTCGGCCCCAGCATTTT. Translated: CASHQGQGSTRPQHF. The chain has TRBV28 and TRBJ1-5; TRBD1 is a possible D gene (6 bases). V was clipped by 8 bases and J by 9 bases, with 23 bases between them. The germline V gene encodes CDR1 MDHEN and CDR2 SYDVKM. This CDR3 is 15 amino acids long.

This clone occurred once. V and J are TRBV5-6 and TRBJ1-2; possibly TRBD1 for D (6 bases). Germline V gene sequence: CDR1 SGHDT, CDR2 YYEEEE. V lost 6 bases to trimming and J lost 2 bases, with 11 bases between them. The CDR3 contains 13 residues. The CDR3 bases are TGTGCCAGCAACCTACAGGGAAACTATGGCTACACCTTC. Protein sequence: CASNLQGNYGYTF.

This clone was detected only a few times. The chain is built from TRBV11-2 and TRBJ1-1; D not certain. This CDR3 is built from 13 residues. The germline V gene has CDR1 SGHAT and CDR2 FQNNGV. V was shortened by 1 base and J by 4 bases, with 7 bases between the two germline ends. The CDR3 sequence: CASSLARGTEAFF. The CDR3 DNA follows: TGTGCCAGCAGCTTAGCACGGGGCACTGAAGCTTTCTTT.

This rearrangement joins TRBV5-1 to TRBJ2-1, with 7 bases matching TRBD1. Germline V gene sequence: CDR1 SGHRS, CDR2 YFSETQ. The CDR3 extends over 16 amino acids. After removal of 2 bases from V and 0 bases from J, the junction contained 5 bases not matched to a gene. The CDR3 region is CASSFTGVHSYNEQFF. The CDR3 region has the DNA TGCGCCAGCAGCTTTACAGGGGTCCACTCCTACAATGAGCAGTTCTTC.

This chain connects TRBV11-2 to TRBJ2-5, with 7 bases aligning to TRBD2. The germline CDR1 and CDR2 sequences are SGHAT and FQNNGV. The CDR3 consists of 16 residues. J lost 5 bases, V lost 0 bases, and 9 bases had no gene match. The CDR3 spells CASSLDLATSSETQYF. CDR3 nucleotides: TGTGCCAGCAGCTTAGATTTGGCGACTAGCAGCGAGACCCAGTACTTC. Full variable domain (remainder filled in from reference TRBV11-2 and TRBJ2-5): EAGVAQSPRYKIIEKRQSVAFWCNPISGHATLYWYQQILGQGPKLLIQFQNNGVVDDSQLPKDRFSAERLKGVDSTLKIQPAKLEDSAVYLCASSLDLATSSETQYFGPGTRLLVL.

There are a few counts of this clone. The rearrangement links TRBV7-9 to TRBJ2-7, with D possibly matching TRBD1 (5 bases). CDR3 length equals 16 residues. Trimming stripped 6 bases from V and 0 bases from J, with 18 bases between. CDR1 and CDR2 (germline): SEHNR, FQNEAQ (reference sequence). As DNA, the CDR3 is TGTGCCAGCAGACAAAGTGGGGCTGCGAGCTCCTACGAGCAGTACTTC. Translated: CASRQSGAASSYEQYF. The whole variable domain, filled in from reference TRBV7-9 and TRBJ2-7, reads DTGVSQNPRHKITKRGQNVTFRCDPISEHNRLYWYRQTLGQGPEFLTYFQNEAQLEKSRLLSDRFSAERPKGSFSTLEIQRTEQGDSAMYLCASRQSGAASSYEQYFGPGTRLTVT.

The chain carries TRBV4-1 and TRBJ2-3; 9 nucleotides match TRBD1. The CDR3 covers 14 residues. In germline, CDR1 is MGHRA, CDR2 YSYEKL. Trimming removed 1 base from V and 9 bases from J; junction bases left unmatched: 5. This chain's CDR3 is CASSQGRTGATQYF. In DNA, the CDR3 is TGCGCCAGCAGCCAAGGAAGGACAGGGGCAACGCAGTATTTT.